This T cell receptor beta chain emerged from a study of blood T cell repertoires in COVID-19. Study information: Samples taken during acute and convalescent COVID-19 were collected in the United States, Italy and Spain. The cDNA or gDNA used as material had been derived from T cells, B-cell-depleted T cells, or PBMCs.

In the study's own analysis: The authors estimated nucleated cell counts from reference gene primer amplification. TCRdb's copy holds only in-frame clones and misses some; the assay was immunoSEQ multiplex PCR. D and trimming were read from the DNA, whereas the V and J calls and clone size are those reported in that table. The sample lists fewer than 400,000 clones, over 70% seen once, with 3% in the top ten. Trimming took 4 bases from V and 5 from J; bases not matched to a gene: 5. The CDR3 sequence is 15 residues long. Germline CDR1 reads SGHRS; CDR2 reads YFSETQ. V is TRBV5-1 and J is TRBJ1-4; TRBD1 aligns across 10 bases. This TCR came from a man aged 30 to 45 with active or convalescent COVID-19. Sequencing input: peripheral blood. CDR3 in amino acids: CASSRQTGGNEKLFF. Written as DNA, the CDR3 is TGCGCCAGCAGCAGACAGACAGGGGGCAATGAAAAACTGTTTTTT.